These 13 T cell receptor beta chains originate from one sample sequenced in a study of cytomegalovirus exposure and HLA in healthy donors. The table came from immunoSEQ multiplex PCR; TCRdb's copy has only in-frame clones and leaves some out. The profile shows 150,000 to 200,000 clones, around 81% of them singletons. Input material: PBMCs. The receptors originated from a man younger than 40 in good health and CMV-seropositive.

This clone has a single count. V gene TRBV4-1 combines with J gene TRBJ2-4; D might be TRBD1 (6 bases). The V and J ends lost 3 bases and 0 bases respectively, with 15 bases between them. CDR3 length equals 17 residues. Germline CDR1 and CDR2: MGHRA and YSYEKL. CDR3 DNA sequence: TGCGCCAGCAGCCAGTCAGACGGGACATTAGCCAAAAACATTCAGTACTTC. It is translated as CASSQSDGTLAKNIQYF.

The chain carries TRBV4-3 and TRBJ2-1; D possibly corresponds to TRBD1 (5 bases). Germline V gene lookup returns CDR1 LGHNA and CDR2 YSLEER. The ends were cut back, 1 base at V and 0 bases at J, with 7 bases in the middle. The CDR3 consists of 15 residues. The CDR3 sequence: CASSQGGNSYNEQFF. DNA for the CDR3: TGCGCCAGCAGCCAAGGGGGCAACTCCTACAATGAGCAGTTCTTC.

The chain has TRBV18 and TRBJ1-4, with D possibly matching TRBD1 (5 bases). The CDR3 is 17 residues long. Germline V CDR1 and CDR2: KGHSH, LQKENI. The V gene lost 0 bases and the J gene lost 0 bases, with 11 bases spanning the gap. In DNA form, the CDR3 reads TGTGCCAGCTCACCACCTCGCGGAGGGGCAACTAATGAAAAACTGTTTTTT. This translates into CASSPPRGGATNEKLFF.

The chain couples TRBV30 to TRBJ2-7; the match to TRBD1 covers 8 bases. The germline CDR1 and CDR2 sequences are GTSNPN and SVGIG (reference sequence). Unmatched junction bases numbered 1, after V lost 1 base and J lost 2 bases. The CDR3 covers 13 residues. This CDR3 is CAWSGTGPYEQYF. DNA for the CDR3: TGTGCCTGGAGTGGGACAGGGCCCTACGAGCAGTACTTC. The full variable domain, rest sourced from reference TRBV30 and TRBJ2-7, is SQTIHQWPATLVQPVGSPLSLECTVEGTSNPNLYWYRQAAGRGLQLLFYSVGIGQISSEVPQNLSASRPQDRQFILSSKKLLLSDSGFYLCAWSGTGPYEQYFGPGTRLTVT.

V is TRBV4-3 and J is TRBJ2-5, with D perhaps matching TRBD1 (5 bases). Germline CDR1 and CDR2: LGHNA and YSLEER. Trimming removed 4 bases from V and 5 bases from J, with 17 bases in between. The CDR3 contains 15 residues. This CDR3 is CASSRYRSPLETQYF. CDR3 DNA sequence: TGCGCCAGCAGCCGATACAGGAGCCCGCTTGAGACCCAGTACTTC.

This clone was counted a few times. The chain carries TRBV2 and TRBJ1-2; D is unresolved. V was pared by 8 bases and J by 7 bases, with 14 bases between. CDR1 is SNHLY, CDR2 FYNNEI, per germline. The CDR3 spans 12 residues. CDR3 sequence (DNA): TGTGCCAGCGCTGGGGAGAGGAGTGGCTACACCTTC. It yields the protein CASAGERSGYTF.

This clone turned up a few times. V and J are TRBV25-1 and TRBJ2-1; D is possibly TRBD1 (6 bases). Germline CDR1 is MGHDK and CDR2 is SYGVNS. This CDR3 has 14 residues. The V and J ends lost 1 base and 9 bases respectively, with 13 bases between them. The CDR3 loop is CASSESGDRAEQFF. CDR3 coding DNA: TGTGCCAGCAGTGAATCAGGGGACCGCGCTGAGCAGTTCTTC.

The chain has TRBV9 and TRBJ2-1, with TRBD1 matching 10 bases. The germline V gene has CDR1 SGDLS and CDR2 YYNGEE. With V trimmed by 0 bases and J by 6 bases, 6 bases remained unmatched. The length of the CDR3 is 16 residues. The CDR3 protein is CASSVGTGGWGNEQFF. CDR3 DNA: TGTGCCAGCAGCGTAGGGACAGGGGGATGGGGCAATGAGCAGTTCTTC.

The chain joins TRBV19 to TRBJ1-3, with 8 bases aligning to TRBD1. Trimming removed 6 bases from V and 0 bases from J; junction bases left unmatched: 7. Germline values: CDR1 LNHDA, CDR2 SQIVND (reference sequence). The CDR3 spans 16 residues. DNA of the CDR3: TGTGCCAGTAGATCGGACAGGGCCATCTCTGGAAACACCATATATTTT. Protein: CASRSDRAISGNTIYF.

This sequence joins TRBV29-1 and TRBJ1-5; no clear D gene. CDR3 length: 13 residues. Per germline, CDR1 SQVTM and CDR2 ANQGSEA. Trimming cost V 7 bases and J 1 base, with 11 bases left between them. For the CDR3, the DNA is TGCAGCGCTAGCATGGGGAGCAATCAGCCCCAGCATTTT. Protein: CSASMGSNQPQHF.

CDR3 DNA: TGTGCCAGTAGTACCCGAGGAGTGGGGACTGGTGAAGCTTTCTTT. Its protein is CASSTRGVGTGEAFF. The V call is TRBV19, the J call TRBJ1-1, with D perhaps TRBD1 (5 bases). Germline lookup yields CDR1 LNHDA and CDR2 SQIVND (reference sequence). The V and J ends lost 4 bases and 7 bases respectively, with 19 bases between them. The CDR3 extends over 15 amino acids.

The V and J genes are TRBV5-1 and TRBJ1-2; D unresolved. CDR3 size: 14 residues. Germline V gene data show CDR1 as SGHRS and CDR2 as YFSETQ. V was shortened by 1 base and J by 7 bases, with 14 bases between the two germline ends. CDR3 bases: TGCGCCAGCAGCTTGCAAGATGGGCTCTCTGGCTACACCTTC. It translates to CASSLQDGLSGYTF. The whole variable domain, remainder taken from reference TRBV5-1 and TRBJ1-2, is KAGVTQTPRYLIKTRGQQVTLSCSPISGHRSVSWYQQTPGQGLQFLFEYFSETQRNKGNFPGRFSGRQFSNSRSEMNVSTLELGDSALYLCASSLQDGLSGYTFGSGTRLTVV.

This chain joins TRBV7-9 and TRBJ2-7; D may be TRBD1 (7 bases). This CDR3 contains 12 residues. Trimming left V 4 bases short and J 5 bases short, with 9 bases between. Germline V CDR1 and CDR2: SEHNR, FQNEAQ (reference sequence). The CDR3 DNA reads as TGTGCCAGCAGCTCCAGGGGGGACGAGCAGTACTTC. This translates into CASSSRGDEQYF.